A single sample is the source of the 19 T cell receptor beta chains below, sequenced in a study of T cells in Graves' hyperthyroidism and ophthalmopathy. RNA transcripts provided the source from which TCR beta CDR3 regions were amplified. The TCR CDR3 was amplified in a first-round RT-PCR using the HTBI primer set. One entry per CDR3 protein results from TCRdb running MiXCR on the multiplex PCR reads. The sample has about 590,000 distinct CDR3 sequences; approximately 15% are singletons. The sample taken for sequencing was blood. These receptors were obtained from a young woman with Graves' hyperthyroidism.

The chain is built from TRBV4-1 and TRBJ2-1, with D perhaps given as TRBD1 or TRBD2 (5 bases each). This CDR3 spans 16 amino acids. V was shortened by 4 bases and J by 5 bases, with 18 bases between the two germline ends. Germline CDR1 is MGHRA and CDR2 is YSYEKL. CDR3 region: CASSPGVGTRDNEQFF. The CDR3 nucleotides read TGCGCCAGCAGCCCCGGAGTTGGGACCCGCGACAATGAGCAGTTCTTC.

This clonotype was seen ten or more times. The DNA of the CDR3 is TGTGCCAGTAGTCCCTCTAGGGACACCTTAGTACAGCCCCAGCATTTT. Translation gives CASSPSRDTLVQPQHF. The chain recombines TRBV19 with TRBJ1-5; a weak D match, TRBD1 (6 bases). This CDR3 has 16 amino acids. The germline CDR1 and CDR2 sequences are LNHDA and SQIVND (reference sequence). Trimming took off 5 bases at V and 7 bases at J, with 21 bases between the two ends.

Ten or more counts support this clonotype. The V and J genes are TRBV29-1 and TRBJ2-7, with D possibly TRBD2 on 6 matching bases. The germline gives CDR1 SQVTM, CDR2 ANQGSEA. Trimming removed 4 bases from V and 0 bases from J, with 13 bases in between. CDR3 length: 14 residues. This CDR3 reads CSVVGLTSSYEQYF. CDR3 coding DNA: TGCAGCGTTGTCGGGTTGACTAGCTCCTACGAGCAGTACTTC.

The chain recombines TRBV18 with TRBJ2-7; unclear D gene. V lost 2 bases, J lost 0 bases, and 11 bases lay in between. The CDR3 extends over 15 amino acids. CDR1 and CDR2 (germline): KGHSH, LQKENI. As DNA, the CDR3 is TGTGCCAGCTCACCAACCAGCTCAAACTCCTACGAGCAGTACTTC. Its protein product is CASSPTSSNSYEQYF.

J is TRBJ2-7 and V is TRBV7-6, with TRBD2 as a possible D gene (7 bases). The CDR3 totals 14 residues. The V gene's germline CDR1 is SGHVS and CDR2 FNYEAQ. Trimming stripped 4 bases from V and 3 bases from J, with 13 bases between. CDR3 DNA sequence: TGTGCCAGCAGCTCGGGAGGCAGGGGCTACGAGCAGTACTTC. Its translation is CASSSGGRGYEQYF. Supplemented by reference TRBV7-6 and TRBJ2-7, the full variable domain reads GAGVSQSPRYKVTKRGQDVALRCDPISGHVSLYWYRQALGQGPEFLTYFNYEAQQDKSGLPNDRFSAERPEGSISTLTIQRTEQRDSAMYRCASSSGGRGYEQYFGPGTRLTVT.

This clonotype has a handful of counts. The chain couples TRBV5-6 to TRBJ2-7; a possible D gene is TRBD2 (5 bases). The CDR3 contains 16 residues. V lost 0 bases to trimming and J lost 0 bases, with 13 bases between them. From germline, CDR1 is SGHDT and CDR2 YYEEEE. CDR3 in amino acids: CASSLEWRVSSYEQYF. CDR3 bases: TGTGCCAGCAGCTTGGAATGGCGGGTTAGCTCCTACGAGCAGTACTTC.

This clonotype turned up a few times. V is TRBV16 and J is TRBJ1-2, with D unresolved. The CDR3 sequence is 14 residues long. Germline assignment: CDR1 KGHSY and CDR2 FQNENV. With 0 bases removed from V and 4 bases from J, the gap between germline ends came to 9 bases. CDR3 sequence (DNA): TGTGCCAGCAGCCAATCCCCCGGAGGCTATGGCTACACCTTC. Residues: CASSQSPGGYGYTF.

This clonotype came up many times. J is TRBJ2-5 and V is TRBV20-1; 10 bases line up with TRBD2. CDR1 DFQATT and CDR2 SNEGSKA come from the germline V gene (reference sequence). Losses at the gene ends were 5 bases for V and 2 bases for J; bases not matched to a gene: 8. The CDR3 totals 15 residues. CDR3 region: CSAYLAGGSQETQYF. The CDR3 DNA sequence: TGCAGTGCTTACTTAGCGGGAGGATCACAAGAGACCCAGTACTTC.

This clonotype appeared once. This chain uses TRBV6-2 or TRBV6-3 with TRBJ1-4; D is ambiguous. The ends were cut back, 0 bases at V and 6 bases at J, with 11 bases in the middle. The CDR3 totals 15 residues. Germline-derived CDR1 and CDR2 are MNHEY and SVGEGT. This chain's CDR3 is CASSYSGSEDEKLFF. DNA for the CDR3: TGTGCCAGCAGTTACTCGGGGAGCGAGGATGAAAAACTGTTTTTT.

This clonotype was seen repeatedly, ten times or more. This rearrangement joins TRBV27 to TRBJ2-1, with D perhaps TRBD1 or TRBD2 (6 bases each). The CDR3 loop spans 12 amino acids. V shed 5 bases and J shed 9 bases, with 11 bases lying between them. Germline V CDR1 and CDR2: MNHEY, SMNVEV (reference sequence). The CDR3 DNA follows: TGTGCCAGCAGTCCCTGGGGGGCTGAGCAGTTCTTC. This encodes CASSPWGAEQFF.

V and J are TRBV27 and TRBJ1-5; 9 bases map to TRBD1. Unmatched junction bases numbered 13, after V lost 5 bases and J lost 2 bases. There are 18 residues in the CDR3. Germline CDR1 MNHEY, CDR2 SMNVEV (reference sequence). The CDR3 region has the DNA TGTGCCAGCAGTAAAAAACTGGGACAGGGTGTTGGCAATCAGCCCCAGCATTTT. Its translation is CASSKKLGQGVGNQPQHF.

This clonotype was seen repeatedly, ten times or more. This chain links TRBV3-1 with TRBJ2-3; the D is unclear. The V gene lost 1 base and the J gene lost 3 bases, with 5 bases spanning the gap. This CDR3 region has 13 residues. Germline lookup yields CDR1 LGHDT and CDR2 YNNKEL (reference sequence). The CDR3 loop is CASSQVKTDTQYF. Here the CDR3 DNA reads TGTGCCAGCAGCCAAGTAAAGACAGATACGCAGTATTTT.

Many counts were recorded for this clonotype. The rearrangement links TRBV3-1 to TRBJ2-5; D is unresolved. In germline, CDR1 is LGHDT, CDR2 YNNKEL (reference sequence). This CDR3 is built from 14 residues. Trimming pared 0 bases from V and 5 bases from J, leaving 10 bases between. DNA for the CDR3: TGTGCCAGCAGCCAAGACAAGAGTCTGGAGACCCAGTACTTC. Amino acids: CASSQDKSLETQYF.

This clonotype was seen repeatedly, ten times or more. The chain links TRBV7-2 to TRBJ2-1; D call uncertain. CDR1 SGHTA and CDR2 FQGNSA come from the germline V gene. Trimming pared 5 bases from V and 1 base from J, leaving 12 bases between. The CDR3 has 15 amino acids. CDR3 DNA sequence: TGTGCCAGCAGCCAAGGACCAACATCCTACAATGAGCAGTTCTTC. It encodes CASSQGPTSYNEQFF.

This clonotype has at least ten counts. The chain couples TRBV10-3 to TRBJ2-3; D is perhaps TRBD2 (5 bases). CDR3 length equals 13 residues. V dropped 10 bases and J dropped 3 bases, with 14 bases sitting between them. CDR1 is ENHRY, CDR2 SYGVKD, per germline. The CDR3 DNA is TGTGCCACCGTGGAGGCCGGGACAGATACGCAGTATTTT. This gives the protein CATVEAGTDTQYF.

This clonotype has ten or more counts. This chain uses TRBV6-5 with TRBJ2-5; D unresolved. Trimming shortened V by 2 bases and J by 4 bases, and 8 bases separated the two germline ends. This CDR3 has 13 residues. Per the germline V gene, CDR1 is MNHEY and CDR2 is SVGAGI. The CDR3 coding sequence is TGTGCCAGCAGTTACAAGGGCAGAGAGACCCAGTACTTC. Translation: CASSYKGRETQYF.

This clonotype was found many times. This chain links TRBV7-9 with TRBJ2-2; 7 bases line up with TRBD1. This CDR3 is 15 amino acids long. With V trimmed by 5 bases and J by 5 bases, 8 bases remained unmatched. Germline V gene data show CDR1 as SEHNR and CDR2 as FQNEAQ (reference sequence). DNA of the CDR3: TGTGCCAGCAGCCCAGACAGGGACGGAACCGGGGAGCTGTTTTTT. Residues: CASSPDRDGTGELFF.

This clonotype has at least ten counts. The V and J genes are TRBV28 and TRBJ1-1; D not certain. CDR3 length equals 14 residues. CDR1 and CDR2 from the germline V gene are MDHEN and SYDVKM. Trimming took off 8 bases at V and 2 bases at J, with 15 bases between the two ends. As DNA, the CDR3 is TGTGCCAGCGACACCCCCCCCCATAACACTGAAGCTTTCTTT. Translating gives CASDTPPHNTEAFF.

This clonotype was recorded at least ten times. This rearrangement joins TRBV29-1 to TRBJ2-3; D gene uncertain. Deletions cut 3 bases from V and 0 bases from J, with 10 bases between. Germline CDR1 SQVTM, CDR2 ANQGSEA. The CDR3 contains 14 residues. The CDR3 DNA reads TGCAGCGTTGACGGTCAGATGAGCACAGATACGCAGTATTTT. This codes for CSVDGQMSTDTQYF.